This is a list of T cell receptor beta chains from one sample in a study of T cells in Graves' hyperthyroidism and ophthalmopathy. TCRdb re-analysed the multiplex PCR reads in MiXCR, keeping a single row per CDR3 protein. The profile shows hundreds of thousands of distinct CDR3 sequences, 15% to 20% of them singletons. The source material was blood. The receptors originated from a middle-aged man with Graves' ophthalmopathy. Both conserved end residues are part of each CDR3. The D gene is left open where the match is weak.

CDR3 protein: CSAERDRGEQYF
J gene: TRBJ2-7
V gene: TRBV20-1
D gene: TRBD1

CDR3 protein: CASSSRADSGGNEQFF
J gene: TRBJ2-1
V gene: TRBV28
D gene: -

CDR3 protein: CASSLSRDNTGEPFF
J gene: TRBJ2-2
V gene: TRBV7-3
D gene: -

CDR3 protein: CASTVDRYYEQYF
J gene: TRBJ2-7
V gene: TRBV12-3/TRBV12-4
D gene: TRBD1

CDR3 protein: CASSRQGAGQPQHF
J gene: TRBJ1-5
V gene: TRBV6-1
D gene: TRBD1

CDR3 protein: CAIRETSGRDSYNEQFF
J gene: TRBJ2-1
V gene: TRBV10-3
D gene: TRBD2

CDR3 protein: CASTISPLSDEQYF
J gene: TRBJ2-7
V gene: TRBV5-1
D gene: -

CDR3 protein: CASSPPTRFGEQFF
J gene: TRBJ2-1
V gene: TRBV18
D gene: -

CDR3 protein: CASSLAGQGPNYGYTF
J gene: TRBJ1-2
V gene: TRBV5-4
D gene: -

CDR3 protein: CASSVSRGGNQPQHF
J gene: TRBJ1-5
V gene: TRBV19
D gene: TRBD1

CDR3 protein: CASRDRGNTEAFF
J gene: TRBJ1-1
V gene: TRBV30
D gene: TRBD1

CDR3 protein: CASSWARVHEQYF
J gene: TRBJ2-7
V gene: TRBV11-2
D gene: -

CDR3 protein: CSVSDIKTKGGYTF
J gene: TRBJ1-2
V gene: TRBV29-1
D gene: -

CDR3 protein: CATSDPTGPTGTSGSRSYEQYF
J gene: TRBJ2-7
V gene: TRBV24-1
D gene: TRBD2

CDR3 protein: CASSLEVTGYEQYF
J gene: TRBJ2-7
V gene: TRBV7-8
D gene: -

CDR3 protein: CAISPGQRNEAFF
J gene: TRBJ1-1
V gene: TRBV10-3
D gene: TRBD1

CDR3 protein: CAPPGHFYEQYF
J gene: TRBJ2-7
V gene: TRBV10-1
D gene: -

CDR3 protein: CSARDFQREGPNTQYF
J gene: TRBJ2-3
V gene: TRBV20-1
D gene: TRBD2

CDR3 protein: CASSLGLLHSGANVLTF
J gene: TRBJ2-6
V gene: TRBV6-1
D gene: -

CDR3 protein: CASSPGLAETDTQYF
J gene: TRBJ2-3
V gene: TRBV5-1
D gene: TRBD2

CDR3 protein: CASSQDQFAGRRIQYF
J gene: TRBJ2-4
V gene: TRBV3-1
D gene: -

CDR3 protein: CAWSLGIFTGFTDTQYF
J gene: TRBJ2-3
V gene: TRBV30
D gene: -

CDR3 protein: CASSLVGAKTSGNTIYF
J gene: TRBJ1-3
V gene: TRBV5-6
D gene: -

CDR3 protein: CASSLASDYGYTF
J gene: TRBJ1-2
V gene: TRBV7-9
D gene: -

CDR3 protein: CSASAEGFYNEQFF
J gene: TRBJ2-1
V gene: TRBV20-1
D gene: -

CDR3 protein: CASSLRVSYNEQFF
J gene: TRBJ2-1
V gene: TRBV3-1
D gene: -

CDR3 protein: CASSLEQGVGYTF
J gene: TRBJ1-2
V gene: TRBV5-1
D gene: -

CDR3 protein: CASREGTAGGQPQHF
J gene: TRBJ1-5
V gene: TRBV19
D gene: -

CDR3 protein: CASSSGLAGLDEQYF
J gene: TRBJ2-7
V gene: TRBV18
D gene: TRBD2

CDR3 protein: CSAVPSNTGELFF
J gene: TRBJ2-2
V gene: TRBV29-1
D gene: -

CDR3 protein: CASTPSSLMNTEAFF
J gene: TRBJ1-1
V gene: TRBV28
D gene: -

CDR3 protein: CASSDRANSPLHF
J gene: TRBJ1-6
V gene: TRBV2
D gene: TRBD1

CDR3 protein: CASSDPRDRGRANTEAFF
J gene: TRBJ1-1
V gene: TRBV6-1
D gene: TRBD1

CDR3 protein: CASTSARGNEQFF
J gene: TRBJ2-1
V gene: TRBV4-1
D gene: -

CDR3 protein: CAISEGLVDYEQYF
J gene: TRBJ2-7
V gene: TRBV10-3
D gene: TRBD2

CDR3 protein: CASSFAGPSSYEQYF
J gene: TRBJ2-7
V gene: TRBV28
D gene: -

CDR3 protein: CATSRDWGRSGTTSYNEQFF
J gene: TRBJ2-1
V gene: TRBV15
D gene: TRBD2

CDR3 protein: CASSSPTSGRLREQFF
J gene: TRBJ2-1
V gene: TRBV28
D gene: TRBD2

CDR3 protein: CASSLALELGQETQYF
J gene: TRBJ2-5
V gene: TRBV5-1
D gene: -

CDR3 protein: CASSQADRGSYNEQFF
J gene: TRBJ2-1
V gene: TRBV4-1
D gene: TRBD1

CDR3 protein: CSALTGAIGEQYF
J gene: TRBJ2-7
V gene: TRBV29-1
D gene: TRBD1

CDR3 protein: CATSDWDRGNEQFF
J gene: TRBJ2-1
V gene: TRBV24-1
D gene: TRBD1